This paragraph covers one TCR beta chain sequence. Its target is unknown. The sample belongs to a study of cytomegalovirus exposure and HLA in healthy donors. Whole-study context: There were 90 million to 140 million unique TCR beta sequences, drawn from approximately 180 million T cells, in an earlier analysis.

Germline V lookup: CDR1 GTSNPN, CDR2 SVGIG (reference sequence). V was cut by 0 bases and J by 6 bases, with 15 bases left in between. This CDR3 comprises 15 residues. PCR involved 60 Vbeta and 13 Jbeta primers. Data came from immunoSEQ multiplex PCR; TCRdb stores just in-frame clones and leaves some out. Among a few hundred thousand clones, 92% were seen once, and the ten largest hold around 1.7%. General study findings and limits: One later analysis reportedly identified an Asian-associated ancestry cluster that showed fewer N-insertions than the 666-donor mean.

Specimen: PBMCs. This rearrangement joins TRBV30 to TRBJ1-5; no clear D. The source is a girl aged 2 to 9 in good health and CMV-seronegative. The CDR3 DNA is TGTGCCTGGAGTGTATTGGAGGGTCGGGGTCAGCCCCAGCATTTT. As protein: CAWSVLEGRGQPQHF.